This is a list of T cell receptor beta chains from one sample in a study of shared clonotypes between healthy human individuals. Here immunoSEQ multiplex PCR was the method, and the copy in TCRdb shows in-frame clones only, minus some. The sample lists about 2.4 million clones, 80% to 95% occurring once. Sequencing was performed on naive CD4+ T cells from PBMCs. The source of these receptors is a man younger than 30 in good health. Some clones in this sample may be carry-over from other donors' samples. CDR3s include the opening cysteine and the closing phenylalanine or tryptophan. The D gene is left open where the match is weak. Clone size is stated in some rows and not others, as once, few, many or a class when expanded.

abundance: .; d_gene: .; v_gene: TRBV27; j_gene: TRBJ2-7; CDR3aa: CASSLGATGFNEQYF; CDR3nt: TGTGCCAGCAGTTTAGGAGCGACAGGATTTAACGAGCAGTACTTC
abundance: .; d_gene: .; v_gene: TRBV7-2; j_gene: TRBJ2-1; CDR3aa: CASSLQGSGPYNEQFF; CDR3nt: TGTGCCAGCAGCTTACAGGGTAGCGGACCCTACAATGAGCAGTTCTTC
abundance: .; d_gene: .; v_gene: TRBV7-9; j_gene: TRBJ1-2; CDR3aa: CASRQYPNYGYTF; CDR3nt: TGTGCCAGCAGGCAGTATCCTAACTATGGCTACACCTTC
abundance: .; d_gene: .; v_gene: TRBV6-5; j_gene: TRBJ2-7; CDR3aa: CASSYWGTAKNYEQYF; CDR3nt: TGTGCCAGCAGTTACTGGGGGACGGCAAAAAATTACGAGCAGTACTTC
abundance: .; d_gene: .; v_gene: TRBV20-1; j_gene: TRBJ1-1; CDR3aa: CSARETDEAFF; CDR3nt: TGCAGTGCTCGGGAGACGGATGAAGCTTTCTTT
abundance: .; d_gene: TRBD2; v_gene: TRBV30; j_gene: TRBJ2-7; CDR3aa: CAWGGAGLAGLYEQYF; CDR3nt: TGTGCCTGGGGGGGCGCTGGACTAGCGGGTCTATACGAGCAGTACTTC
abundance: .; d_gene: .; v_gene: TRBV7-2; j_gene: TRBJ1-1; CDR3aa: CASSSQPGVLNTEAFF; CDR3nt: TGTGCCAGCAGCTCACAGCCGGGGGTGCTGAACACTGAAGCTTTCTTT
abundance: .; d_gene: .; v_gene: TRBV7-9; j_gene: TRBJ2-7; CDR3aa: CASHRDGTYEQYF; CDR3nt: TGTGCCAGTCACCGGGACGGGACCTACGAGCAGTACTTC
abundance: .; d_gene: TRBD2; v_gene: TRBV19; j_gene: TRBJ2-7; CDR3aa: CASSTPGTSGNYEQYF; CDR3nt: TGTGCCAGTAGTACCCCTGGGACTAGCGGGAACTACGAGCAGTACTTC
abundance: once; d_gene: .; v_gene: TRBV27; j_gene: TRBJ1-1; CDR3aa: CASSFQPPNFGGTEAFF; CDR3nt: TGTGCCAGCAGTTTTCAACCCCCCAACTTCGGTGGCACTGAAGCTTTCTTT
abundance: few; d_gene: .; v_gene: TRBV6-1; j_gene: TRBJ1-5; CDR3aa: CASSEFDNQPQHF; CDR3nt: TGTGCCAGCAGTGAATTTGACAATCAGCCCCAGCATTTT
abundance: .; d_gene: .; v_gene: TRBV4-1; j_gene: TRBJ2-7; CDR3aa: CASSQGASFTYEQYF; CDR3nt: TGCGCCAGCAGCCAAGGGGCCTCTTTCACCTACGAGCAGTACTTC